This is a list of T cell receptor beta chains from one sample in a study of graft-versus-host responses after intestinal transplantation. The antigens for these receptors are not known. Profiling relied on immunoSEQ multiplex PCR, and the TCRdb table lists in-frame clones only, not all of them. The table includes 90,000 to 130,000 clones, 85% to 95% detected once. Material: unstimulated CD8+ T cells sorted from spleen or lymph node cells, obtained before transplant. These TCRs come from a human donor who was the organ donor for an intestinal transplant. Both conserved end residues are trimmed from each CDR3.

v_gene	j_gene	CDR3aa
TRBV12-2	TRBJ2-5	ASRLSRQGATQETQY
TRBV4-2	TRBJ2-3	ASTQGGDTQY
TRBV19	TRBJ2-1	ASTSGGWNEQF
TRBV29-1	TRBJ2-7	SVEDVGSGKGKV
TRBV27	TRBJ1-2	ASSPRQGAFYGYT
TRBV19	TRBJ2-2	ASSITRHGVNTGELF
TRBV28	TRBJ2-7	ASSLNLYEQY
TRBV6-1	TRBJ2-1	ASSEGQLYNEQF
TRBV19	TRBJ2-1	ASSLASHNEQF
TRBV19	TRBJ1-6	ASSIKSGGGNSPLH
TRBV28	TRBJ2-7	ASIKPPRSYEQY
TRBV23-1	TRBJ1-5	ASSLETDNQPQH
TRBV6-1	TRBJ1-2	ASSEGLGGYT
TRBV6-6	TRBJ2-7	ASSWTTSGTTYEQY
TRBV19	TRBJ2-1	ASSILAGPNNEQF
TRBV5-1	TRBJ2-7	ASSLNSRQGAYEQY
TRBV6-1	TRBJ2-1	ASSLDGGMNEQF
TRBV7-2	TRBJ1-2	ASSPMWGYGYT
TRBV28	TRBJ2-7	ASSPLPSQGYEQY
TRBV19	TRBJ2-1	ASSEGLARHNEQF
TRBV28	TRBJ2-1	ASTQIGGFDEQF
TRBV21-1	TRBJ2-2	ASSKAYPRTGLGTGELF
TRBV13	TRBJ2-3	ASSRNEGDSTDTQY
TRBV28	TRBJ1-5	ASSFRGGLSNQPQH
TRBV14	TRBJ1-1	ASSSLRDGLLNTEAF
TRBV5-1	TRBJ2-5	ASSFGLAGEETQY
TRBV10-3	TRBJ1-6	AISESPSDRNSPLH
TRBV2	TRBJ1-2	ASSGNNYGYT
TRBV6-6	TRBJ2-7	ASSYRTRDGGYEQY
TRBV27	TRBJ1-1	ASSLVGPTSTEAF
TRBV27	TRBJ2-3	ASSPLSRSRDTQY
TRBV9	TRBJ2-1	ASSVDGLAGPRPPNEQF
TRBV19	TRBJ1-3	ASTDPDVGNTIY
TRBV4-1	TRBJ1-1	ASSQDPNTEAF
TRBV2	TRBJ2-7	ASSDTSYEQY
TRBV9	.	ASSVGTTGSSGRSYEQY
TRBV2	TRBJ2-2	ASSETRLAINTGELF
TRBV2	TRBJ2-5	ASSEVVAGSWETQY
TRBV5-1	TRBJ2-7	ASSPTSDSAGSYEQY
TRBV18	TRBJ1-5	ASSPWVFSGGKQPQH
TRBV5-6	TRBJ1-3	ASSMTGLGAGNTIY
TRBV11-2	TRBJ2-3	ASSLAGLADTQY
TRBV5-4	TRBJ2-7	ASSDGGSGMGEQY
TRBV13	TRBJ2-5	ASSSDRGLKTQY